The 18 T cell receptor beta chains listed next were all sequenced from one sample in a study of cytomegalovirus exposure and HLA in healthy donors. Use of 60 Vbeta and 13 Jbeta primers characterized the PCR. Method: immunoSEQ multiplex PCR; TCRdb's copy keeps in-frame clones and lacks some. The table lists some 150,000 clones, around 10% of them singletons. The sample taken for sequencing was PBMCs. The receptors originated from a woman aged 40 to 49 in good health and CMV-seropositive.

This clone was detected a few times. The chain carries TRBV5-1 and TRBJ2-1, with TRBD2 as a possible D gene (5 bases). The CDR3 has 15 residues. With 4 bases removed from V and 2 bases from J, the gap between germline ends came to 13 bases. Germline V gene data show CDR1 as SGHRS and CDR2 as YFSETQ. CDR3 region: CASSEGSPAYNEQFF. CDR3 DNA sequence: TGCGCCAGCAGCGAGGGATCTCCCGCCTACAATGAGCAGTTCTTC.

This clone has only a few counts. J is TRBJ1-4 and V is TRBV10-3; 7 bases line up with TRBD1. This CDR3 region has 12 residues. The germline V gene encodes CDR1 ENHRY and CDR2 SYGVKD. V lost 5 bases to trimming and J lost 14 bases; unmatched junction nucleotides: 8. The CDR3 bases are TGTGCCATCAGTTATCCGGGACAGAACCTGTTTTTT. As protein: CAISYPGQNLFF.

This clone came up a few times. The chain has TRBV19 and TRBJ2-6; weak D call: TRBD1 (5 bases). Trimming removed 9 bases from V and 4 bases from J, with 16 bases in between. This CDR3 has 15 residues. CDR1 and CDR2 from the germline V gene are LNHDA and SQIVND (reference sequence). The CDR3 bases are TGTGCCAGCGCTACTTTAGGGGTAGGGGCCAACGTCCTGACTTTC. Residues: CASATLGVGANVLTF.

The V gene is TRBV27, the J gene TRBJ1-5; 9 bases line up with TRBD1. After removal of 5 bases from V and 7 bases from J, the junction contained 6 bases not matched to a gene. Per the germline V gene, CDR1 is MNHEY and CDR2 is SMNVEV (reference sequence). CDR3 length equals 14 residues. CDR3 protein: CASSHGTGYQPQHF. CDR3 sequence (DNA): TGTGCCAGCAGTCACGGGACAGGGTACCAGCCCCAGCATTTT.

This clone was seen only a few times. V and J are TRBV9 and TRBJ1-1, with 7 bases matching TRBD1. This CDR3 is 13 amino acids long. V dropped 4 bases and J dropped 11; count of bases not matched to a gene: 11. CDR1 and CDR2 from the germline V gene are SGDLS and YYNGEE. CDR3 in DNA: TGTGCCAGCAGCCCTCCAGGGGGATTAAGGGCTTTCTTT. Translation: CASSPPGGLRAFF.

This clone was seen only a few times. The genes are TRBV11-2 and TRBJ1-6, with D perhaps matching TRBD1 (6 bases). V was shortened by 8 bases and J by 2 bases, with 10 bases between the two germline ends. The length of the CDR3 is 14 residues. Germline V gene lookup returns CDR1 SGHAT and CDR2 FQNNGV. CDR3 bases: TGTGCCAGCGGGCAGGGGACCTATAATTCACCCCTCCACTTT. Protein: CASGQGTYNSPLHF.

The rearrangement joins TRBV7-2 to TRBJ2-1; 10 bases agree with TRBD2. CDR1 SGHTA and CDR2 FQGNSA come from the germline V gene. There are 15 residues in the CDR3. The V gene end was trimmed by 2 bases and the J gene end by 5 bases; junction bases not matched to a gene: 3. The CDR3 region has the DNA TGTGCCAGCAGCTTAAGTAGCGGGGGGCACAATGAGCAGTTCTTC. Residues: CASSLSSGGHNEQFF.

The chain carries TRBV5-8 and TRBJ2-3, with 8 bases matching TRBD1. The CDR3 is 15 amino acids. Germline V lookup: CDR1 SGHTS, CDR2 YDEGEE. The junction had 3 bases not matched to a gene; V was cut back by 2 bases and J by 1 base. The CDR3 spells CASSFTGGGTDTQYF. The CDR3 region has the DNA TGTGCCAGCAGCTTCACAGGGGGAGGCACAGATACGCAGTATTTT.

V and J are TRBV7-9 and TRBJ2-5; D might be TRBD1 (6 bases). The length of the CDR3 is 14 residues. The V gene lost 2 bases and the J gene lost 0 bases, with 7 bases spanning the gap. Germline CDR1 is SEHNR and CDR2 is FQNEAQ (reference sequence). The CDR3 DNA reads as TGTGCCAGCAGCTTACAGGGGTACCAAGAGACCCAGTACTTC. This encodes CASSLQGYQETQYF.

This chain's CDR3 is CASSSIQGAGTQYF. In nucleotides, the CDR3 is TGTGCCAGCAGCTCCATCCAGGGGGCGGGTACCCAGTACTTC. The chain uses TRBV7-6 and TRBJ2-5; 8 positions agree with TRBD1. V shed 4 bases and J 8 bases; nucleotides not matched to a gene: 9. Germline V gene lookup returns CDR1 SGHVS and CDR2 FNYEAQ. CDR3 length: 14 residues.

This clone has only a few counts. The genes are TRBV5-6 and TRBJ2-3; 8 bases align to TRBD1. The germline V gene encodes CDR1 SGHDT and CDR2 YYEEEE. Trimming removed 4 bases from V and 1 base from J; junction bases left unmatched: 8. The CDR3 runs to 16 residues. The CDR3 DNA reads TGTGCCAGCAGCCTTCCTTGGGGACAGGGCACAGATACGCAGTATTTT. Encoded protein: CASSLPWGQGTDTQYF.

The gene calls are TRBV19 and TRBJ1-4; 8 bases are a match to TRBD1. In germline, CDR1 is LNHDA, CDR2 SQIVND (reference sequence). V lost 7 bases to trimming and J lost 5 bases; unmatched junction nucleotides: 12. CDR3 length equals 16 residues. The CDR3 protein is CASKGTGNSPNEKLFF. The CDR3, as DNA: TGTGCCAGTAAAGGGACAGGAAATTCCCCAAATGAAAAACTGTTTTTT.

CDR3 sequence (DNA): TGCGCCAGCAGCGAGGACAGGGCCGTCCCCTACGAGCAGTACTTC. It yields the protein CASSEDRAVPYEQYF. The chain combines TRBV5-1 with TRBJ2-7; 8 bases fit TRBD1. Germline CDR1 and CDR2: SGHRS and YFSETQ. V lost 4 bases, J lost 2 bases, and 8 bases stayed unmatched. The CDR3 runs 15 residues.

V and J are TRBV7-2 and TRBJ2-1; 12 nucleotides agree with TRBD2. CDR1 and CDR2 from the germline V gene are SGHTA and FQGNSA. V lost 0 bases, J lost 5 bases, and 5 bases stayed unmatched. The length of the CDR3 is 17 residues. Written as DNA, the CDR3 is TGTGCCAGCAGCTTAGCACTAGCGGGGGGCGGCGACAATGAGCAGTTCTTC. As protein: CASSLALAGGGDNEQFF.

Only a few counts were recorded for this clone. This chain joins TRBV10-2 and TRBJ2-7; D is undetermined. The length of the CDR3 is 12 residues. Germline V CDR1 and CDR2: WSHSY, SAAADI. V lost 1 base and J 3 bases, leaving 4 bases between the germline ends. As DNA, the CDR3 is TGCGCCAGCAGTGAGTTAAACTACGAGCAGTACTTC. Protein sequence: CASSELNYEQYF.

The chain employs TRBV2 and TRBJ2-7; TRBD1 is a possible D gene (6 bases). This CDR3 has 13 residues. Germline values: CDR1 SNHLY, CDR2 FYNNEI. The germline V and J ends were trimmed by 7 bases and 6 bases, with 16 bases remaining between them. CDR3 nucleotide sequence: TGTGCCAGCACTGAGGGACATTCATTCGAGCAGTACTTC. It specifies CASTEGHSFEQYF.

This clone was seen only a few times. The rearrangement joins TRBV5-8 to TRBJ2-1, with 7 bases identical to TRBD1. CDR1 is SGHTS and CDR2 is YDEGEE in the germline V gene. The CDR3 spans 18 residues. V lost 6 bases, J lost 1 base, and 16 bases stayed unmatched. CDR3 bases: TGTGCCAGCACGGACAGGTTGGGTGCCATACGGTCCTACAATGAGCAGTTCTTC. Protein product: CASTDRLGAIRSYNEQFF.

This clone occurred a few times. Different DNA sequences within this sample yield the same CDR3. The chain employs TRBV9 and TRBJ1-2; D ambiguous. Germline CDR1 and CDR2: SGDLS and YYNGEE. The V gene lost 0 bases and the J gene lost 8 bases, with 8 bases spanning the gap. The CDR3 sequence is 12 residues long. The CDR3 protein is CASSVAGGGYTF. In nucleotides, the CDR3 is TGTGCCAGCAGCGTAGCGGGAGGCGGCTACACCTTC.